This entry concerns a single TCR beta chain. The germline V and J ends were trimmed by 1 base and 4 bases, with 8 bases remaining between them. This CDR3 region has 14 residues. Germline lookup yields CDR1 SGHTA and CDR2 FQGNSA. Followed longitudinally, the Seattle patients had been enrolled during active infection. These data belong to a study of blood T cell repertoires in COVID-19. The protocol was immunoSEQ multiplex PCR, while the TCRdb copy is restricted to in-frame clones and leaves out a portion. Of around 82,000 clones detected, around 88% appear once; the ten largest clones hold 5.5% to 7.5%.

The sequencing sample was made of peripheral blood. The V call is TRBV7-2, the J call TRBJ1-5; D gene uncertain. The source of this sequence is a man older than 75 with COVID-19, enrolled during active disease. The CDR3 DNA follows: TGTGCCAGCAGCTTAGGACGGAGAAATCAGCCCCAGCATTTT. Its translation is CASSLGRRNQPQHF.